Described below is a single T cell receptor (beta chain) sequence and its context. Its antigen is not identified. At one of its ends the junction is not consistent with the germline gene, which may arise from a read error. This sample is drawn from a study of T cell repertoires in cytomegalovirus infection. On the study more broadly: Recently identified HLA-C-restricted CMV epitopes were used, and well-studied HLA-B-restricted CMV epitopes were used as well.

Germline V lookup: CDR1 SGHVS, CDR2 FNYEAQ. This CDR3 has 15 residues. TCRdb called the reads again in MiXCR, with one record for every CDR3 protein. This table has 700,000 to 850,000 distinct CDR3 sequences, over 25% appearing once. The specimen was cultured CD8+ T cells from PBMCs, collected from culture after CMV antigen stimulation. This rearrangement joins TRBV7-6 to TRBJ2-1, with 12 bases identical to TRBD1. The clonotype comes from a human donor in good health (CMV status not recorded). Some clones in this sample may be carry-over from other donors' samples. The CDR3 region is CASSAMGQGANEQSF. CDR3 nucleotide sequence: TGTGCCAGCAGCGCAATGGGACAGGGGGCGAATGAGCAGTCCTTC.